This TCR beta chain came from a study of blood T cell repertoires in COVID-19. Study-level background: The United States, Italy and Spain supplied acute and convalescent COVID-19 samples.

Trimming shortened V by 3 bases and J by 4 bases, and 13 bases separated the two germline ends. The CDR3 sequence is 15 residues long. Germline CDR1 is LNHDA and CDR2 is SQIVND (reference sequence). TCRdb's copy holds only in-frame clones and misses some; the assay was immunoSEQ multiplex PCR. The top ten clones hold about 6.7% of a sample with just under 350,000 clones, about nine tenths of them seen once. This clonotype was sampled from a woman between 65 and 79 years old with COVID-19, enrolled during active disease. The chain recombines TRBV19 with TRBJ1-5; a possible D gene is TRBD1 (6 bases). Material for sequencing was peripheral blood. CDR3 sequence (DNA): TGTGCCAGTAGTATCCGACAGGAAAGAAATCAGCCCCAGCATTTT. Translating it yields CASSIRQERNQPQHF.